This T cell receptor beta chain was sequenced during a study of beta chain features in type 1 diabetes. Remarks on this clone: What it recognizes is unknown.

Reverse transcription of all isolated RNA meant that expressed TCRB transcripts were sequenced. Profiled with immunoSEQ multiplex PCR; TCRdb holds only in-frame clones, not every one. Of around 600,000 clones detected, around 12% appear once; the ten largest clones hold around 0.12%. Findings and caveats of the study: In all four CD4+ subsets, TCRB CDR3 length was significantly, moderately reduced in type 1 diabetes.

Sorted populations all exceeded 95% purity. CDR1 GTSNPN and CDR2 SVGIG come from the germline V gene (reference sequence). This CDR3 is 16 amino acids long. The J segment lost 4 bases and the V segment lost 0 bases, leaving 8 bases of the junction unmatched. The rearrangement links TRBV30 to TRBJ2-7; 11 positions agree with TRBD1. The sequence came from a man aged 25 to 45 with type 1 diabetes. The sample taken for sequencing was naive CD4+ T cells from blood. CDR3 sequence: CAWSVGGTGGRYEQYF. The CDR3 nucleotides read TGTGCCTGGAGTGTAGGAGGGACAGGGGGTAGGTACGAGCAGTACTTC.